There are many counts of the clone carrying this T cell receptor (beta chain). The antigen is not known. The CDR3 end is not reached by the read, which stops 3 residues before it; the germline J gene fills it in. Profiling relied on immunoSEQ multiplex PCR, and the TCRdb table lists in-frame clones only, not all of them. Sampling found tens of thousands of clones, none seen once. The sample originates from a study of T cell clonality in common variable immunodeficiency. Findings and caveats of the study: Reportedly, TCR beta sequences from common variable immunodeficiency showed fewer deletions and N-nucleotide insertions.

The germline V gene encodes CDR1 LNHDA and CDR2 SQIVND (reference sequence). This CDR3 spans 13 amino acids. V lost 8 bases to trimming and J lost 5 bases; unmatched junction nucleotides: 8. The rearrangement uses TRBV19 and TRBJ2-5; 7 bases map to TRBD2. The clonotype was recovered from a person aged 18 to 69 in good health. The sequencing sample was made of peripheral blood mononuclear cells. The sequenced part of the CDR3 DNA is TGTGCCAGTCTGGCTAGCGGAACGGAGACC. Translated, it gives CASLASGTET. Given in full, the CDR3 is CASLASGTETQYF.